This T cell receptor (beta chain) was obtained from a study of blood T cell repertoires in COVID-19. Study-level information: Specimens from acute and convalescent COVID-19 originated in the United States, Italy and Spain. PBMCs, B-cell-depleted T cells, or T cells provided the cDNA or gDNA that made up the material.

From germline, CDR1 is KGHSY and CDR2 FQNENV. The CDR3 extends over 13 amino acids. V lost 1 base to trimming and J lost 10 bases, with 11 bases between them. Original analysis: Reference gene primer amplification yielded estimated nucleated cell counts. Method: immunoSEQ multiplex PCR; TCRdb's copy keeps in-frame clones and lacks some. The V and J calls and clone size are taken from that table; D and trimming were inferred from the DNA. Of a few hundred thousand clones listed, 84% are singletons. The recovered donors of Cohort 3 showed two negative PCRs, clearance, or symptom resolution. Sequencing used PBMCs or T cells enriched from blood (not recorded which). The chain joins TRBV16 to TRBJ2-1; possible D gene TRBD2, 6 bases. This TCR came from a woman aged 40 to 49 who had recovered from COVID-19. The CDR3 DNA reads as TGTGCCAGCAGCCAATTGGTTGGAGGGGAGCAGTTCTTC. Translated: CASSQLVGGEQFF.